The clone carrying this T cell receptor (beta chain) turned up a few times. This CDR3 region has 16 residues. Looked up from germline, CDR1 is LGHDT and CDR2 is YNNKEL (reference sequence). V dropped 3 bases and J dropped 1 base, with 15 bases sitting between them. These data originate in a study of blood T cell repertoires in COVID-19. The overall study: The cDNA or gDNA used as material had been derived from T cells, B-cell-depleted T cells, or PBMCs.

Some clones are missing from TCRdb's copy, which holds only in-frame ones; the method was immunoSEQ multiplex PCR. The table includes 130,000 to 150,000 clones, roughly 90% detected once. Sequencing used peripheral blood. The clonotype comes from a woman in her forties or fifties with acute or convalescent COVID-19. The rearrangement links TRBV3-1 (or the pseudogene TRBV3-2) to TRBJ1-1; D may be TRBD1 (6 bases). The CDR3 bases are TGTGCCAGCAGCCAGACCAGGGGCGGGTGGAACACTGAAGCTTTCTTT. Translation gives CASSQTRGGWNTEAFF.